This T cell receptor beta chain is from a study of blood T cells in healthy people across ages. Study-wide points: Donor CMV status, an unknown factor, possibly confounded changes in expanded clonotypes.

Isolation yielded PBMCs, at least 7 million per sample, in every case. Together with a sample-barcoded 5' primer, a J-beta primer mix was included in a second PCR lasting roughly 6 to 12 cycles. Via MiXCR, TCRdb re-called the 5' RACE reads, giving one row per CDR3 protein. The sample carries a few hundred thousand distinct CDR3 sequences, around 29% recorded once. On this clonotype itself: Its antigen is undetermined.

Trimming at V came to 3 bases and at J to 5 bases, leaving 7 bases not matched to a gene. From germline, CDR1 is SQVTM and CDR2 ANQGSEA. CDR3 length: 14 amino acids. The sample was blood. The sequence derives from a woman between 70 and 85 years old in good health. The chain employs TRBV29-1 and TRBJ2-3, with TRBD2 matching over 8 bases. CDR3 sequence (DNA): TGCAGCGTTGATAATACGGGAGGGCGAGATACGCAGTATTTT. It is translated as CSVDNTGGRDTQYF.